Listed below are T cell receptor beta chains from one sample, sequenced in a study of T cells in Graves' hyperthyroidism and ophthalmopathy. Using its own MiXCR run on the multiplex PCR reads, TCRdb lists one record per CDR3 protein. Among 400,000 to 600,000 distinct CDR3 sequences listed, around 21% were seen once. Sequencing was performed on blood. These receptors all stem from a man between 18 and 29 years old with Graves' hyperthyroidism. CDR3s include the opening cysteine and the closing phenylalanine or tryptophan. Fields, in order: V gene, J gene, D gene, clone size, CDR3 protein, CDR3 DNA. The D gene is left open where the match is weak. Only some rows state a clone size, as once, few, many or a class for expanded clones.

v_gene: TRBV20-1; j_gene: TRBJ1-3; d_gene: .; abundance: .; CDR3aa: CSARGSGYSGNTIYF; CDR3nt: TGCAGTGCTAGGGGGTCGGGATACTCTGGAAACACCATATATTTT
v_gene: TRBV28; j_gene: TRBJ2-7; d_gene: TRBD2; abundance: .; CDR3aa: CASTSTSAGGVKLVHEQYF; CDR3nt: TGTGCCAGCACCTCCACCTCGGCGGGAGGGGTAAAATTGGTCCACGAGCAGTACTTC
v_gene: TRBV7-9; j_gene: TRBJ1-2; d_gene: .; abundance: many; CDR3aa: CASSLGTGTFYGYTF; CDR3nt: TGTGCCAGCAGCTTAGGAACAGGGACGTTCTATGGCTACACCTTC
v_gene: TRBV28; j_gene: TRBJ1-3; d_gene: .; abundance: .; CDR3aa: CASSFGSNGNTIYF; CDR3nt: TGTGCCAGCAGTTTCGGATCGAACGGAAACACCATATATTTT
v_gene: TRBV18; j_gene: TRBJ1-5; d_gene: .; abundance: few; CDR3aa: CASSPSGASQPQHF; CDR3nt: TGTGCCAGCTCACCCTCAGGGGCCAGTCAGCCCCAGCATTTT
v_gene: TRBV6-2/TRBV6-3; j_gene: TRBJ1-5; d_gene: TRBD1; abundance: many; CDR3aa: CASTRDRDTYSNQPQHF; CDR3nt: TGTGCCAGCACCCGGGACAGGGATACCTATAGCAATCAGCCCCAGCATTTT
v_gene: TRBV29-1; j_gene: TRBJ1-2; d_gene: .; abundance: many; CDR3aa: CSVGGENYGYTF; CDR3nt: TGCAGCGTTGGGGGGGAGAACTATGGCTACACCTTC
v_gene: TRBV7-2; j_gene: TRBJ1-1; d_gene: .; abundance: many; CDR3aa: CASSLNRESTEAFF; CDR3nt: TGTGCCAGCAGCTTAAACAGGGAAAGCACTGAAGCTTTCTTT
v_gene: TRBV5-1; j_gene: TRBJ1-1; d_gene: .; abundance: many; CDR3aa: CASSLAVGMNTEAFF; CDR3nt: TGCGCCAGCAGCTTGGCTGTGGGGATGAACACTGAAGCTTTCTTT
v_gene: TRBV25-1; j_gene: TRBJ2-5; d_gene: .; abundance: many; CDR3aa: CASRDALRGPETQYF; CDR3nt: TGTGCCAGCAGAGACGCACTCCGGGGTCCAGAGACCCAGTACTTC
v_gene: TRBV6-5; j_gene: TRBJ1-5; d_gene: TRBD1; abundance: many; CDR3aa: CASTPGQGTTGARTSNQPQHF; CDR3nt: TGTGCCAGCACCCCGGGACAGGGCACGACTGGAGCCCGGACTAGCAATCAGCCCCAGCATTTT
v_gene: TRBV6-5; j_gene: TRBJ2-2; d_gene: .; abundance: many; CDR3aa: CASSYWRVRTGELFF; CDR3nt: TGTGCCAGCAGTTATTGGCGGGTGAGGACCGGGGAGCTGTTTTTT
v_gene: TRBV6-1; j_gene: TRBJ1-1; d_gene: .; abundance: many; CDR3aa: CASSLEATEAFF; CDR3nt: TGTGCCAGCAGCCTTGAGGCCACTGAAGCTTTCTTT
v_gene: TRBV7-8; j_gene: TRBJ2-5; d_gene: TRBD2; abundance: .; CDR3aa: CASSLLWGEGETQYF; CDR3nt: TGTGCCAGCAGCTTACTATGGGGGGAGGGGGAGACCCAGTACTTC
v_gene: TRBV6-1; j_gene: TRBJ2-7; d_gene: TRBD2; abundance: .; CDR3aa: CASSEGTSGLYEQYF; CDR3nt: TGTGCCAGCAGTGAGGGAACTAGCGGGTTATACGAGCAGTACTTC
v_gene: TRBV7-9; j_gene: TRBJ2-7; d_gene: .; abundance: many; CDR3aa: CATRSTSYEQYF; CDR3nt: TGTGCCACCAGATCGACTAGCTACGAGCAGTACTTC
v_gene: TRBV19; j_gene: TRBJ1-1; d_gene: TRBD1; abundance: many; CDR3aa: CASRNRGLEAFF; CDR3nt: TGTGCCAGTAGAAACAGGGGGCTCGAAGCTTTCTTT